The entry below describes one T cell receptor beta chain. Its antigen is undetermined. RNA was extracted from bulk tissue without any cell sorting. This non-tumor lung sample came from over 3 cm beyond the tumor edge. This sample was included in a study of tumor and adjacent non-tumor tissue in lung cancer. Study-level results: Normal lung showed higher cumulative top 100 clone frequency than tumor. Patients with more diverse tumor TCRs had worse survival. Tumor tissue had significantly higher TCR diversity than normal lung.

Looked up from germline, CDR1 is MNHNS and CDR2 is SASEGT. This CDR3 has 13 amino acids. V was clipped by 2 bases and J by 3 bases, with 4 bases between them. A modified ARM-PCR protocol with three rounds of nested PCR amplified TCRbeta. TCRdb independently ran MiXCR on the multiplex PCR reads; one entry per CDR3 protein. The table lists approximately 100,000 distinct CDR3 sequences, approximately 60% of them singletons. This clonotype was sampled from a man aged 25 to 45 with non-small cell lung cancer. The sequencing input was distant non-tumor lung tissue. The V gene is TRBV6-1, the J gene TRBJ2-2; D gene unclear. The CDR3 sequence: CASSECDTGELFF. CDR3 DNA: TGTGCCAGCAGTGAATGTGACACCGGGGAGCTGTTTTTT.